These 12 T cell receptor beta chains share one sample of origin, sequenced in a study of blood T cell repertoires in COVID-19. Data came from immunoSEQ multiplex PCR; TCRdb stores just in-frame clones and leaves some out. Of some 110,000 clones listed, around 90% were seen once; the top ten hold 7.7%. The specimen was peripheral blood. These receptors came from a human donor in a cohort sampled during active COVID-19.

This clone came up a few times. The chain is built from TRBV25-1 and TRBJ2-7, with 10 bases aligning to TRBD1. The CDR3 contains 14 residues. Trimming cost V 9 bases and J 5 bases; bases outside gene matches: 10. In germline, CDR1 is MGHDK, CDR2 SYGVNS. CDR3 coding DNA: TGTGCCAGTCATAAGGGCGGGACAGGGGACGAGCAGTACTTC. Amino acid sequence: CASHKGGTGDEQYF.

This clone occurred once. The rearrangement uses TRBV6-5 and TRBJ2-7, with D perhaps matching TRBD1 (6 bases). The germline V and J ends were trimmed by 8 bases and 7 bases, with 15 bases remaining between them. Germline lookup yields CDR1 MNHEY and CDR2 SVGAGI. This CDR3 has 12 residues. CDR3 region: CASARYQGEQYF. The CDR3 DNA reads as TGTGCCAGCGCGCGCTATCAGGGGGAGCAGTACTTC.

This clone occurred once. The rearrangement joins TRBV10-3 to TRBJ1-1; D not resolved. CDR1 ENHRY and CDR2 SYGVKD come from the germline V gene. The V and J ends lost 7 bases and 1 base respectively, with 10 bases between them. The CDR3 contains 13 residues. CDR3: CAITREKNTEAFF. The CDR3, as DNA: TGTGCCATCACGAGAGAGAAGAACACTGAAGCTTTCTTT.

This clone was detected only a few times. The DNA for the CDR3 is TGTGCCAGCAGCTTAGTTGCTAGCGGGGAGAACACCGGGGAGCTGTTTTTT. Amino acids: CASSLVASGENTGELFF. The chain couples TRBV7-8 to TRBJ2-2, with TRBD2 matching 9 bases. Germline-derived CDR1 and CDR2 are SGHVS and FQNEAQ. The CDR3 consists of 17 residues. With 1 base clipped from V and 1 base from J, the junction kept 4 bases outside the gene matches.

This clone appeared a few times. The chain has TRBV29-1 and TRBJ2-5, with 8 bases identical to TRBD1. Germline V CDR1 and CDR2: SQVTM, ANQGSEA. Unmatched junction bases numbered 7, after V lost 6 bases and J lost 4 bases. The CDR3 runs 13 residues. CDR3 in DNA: TGCAGCGTCCGGGACAGGATAGGAGAGACCCAGTACTTC. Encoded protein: CSVRDRIGETQYF.

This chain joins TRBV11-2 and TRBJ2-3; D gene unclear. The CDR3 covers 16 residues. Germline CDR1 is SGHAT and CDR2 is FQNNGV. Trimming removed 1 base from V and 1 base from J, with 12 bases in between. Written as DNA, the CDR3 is TGTGCCAGCAGCTTAGTATCTGGCGGCCGCACAGATACGCAGTATTTT. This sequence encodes CASSLVSGGRTDTQYF.

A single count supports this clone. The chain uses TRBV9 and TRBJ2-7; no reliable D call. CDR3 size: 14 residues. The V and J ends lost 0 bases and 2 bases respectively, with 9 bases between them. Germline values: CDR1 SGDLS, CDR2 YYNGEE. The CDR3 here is CASSVGQLTYEQYF. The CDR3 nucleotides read TGTGCCAGCAGCGTAGGACAATTGACCTACGAGCAGTACTTC. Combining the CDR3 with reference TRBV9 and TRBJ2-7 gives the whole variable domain DSGVTQTPKHLITATGQRVTLRCSPRSGDLSVYWYQQSLDQGLQFLIQYYNGEERAKGNILERFSAQQFPDLHSELNLSSLELGDSALYFCASSVGQLTYEQYFGPGTRLTVT.

This chain's CDR3 is CASSQGGLAGYTGELFF. The CDR3 bases are TGTGCCAGCAGCCAAGGTGGACTAGCGGGATACACCGGGGAGCTGTTTTTT. The chain links TRBV14 to TRBJ2-2, with TRBD2 matching 12 bases. Germline CDR1 and CDR2: SGHDN and FVKESK. This CDR3 is built from 17 residues. J was trimmed by 3 bases and V by 1 base; bases with no gene match: 3.

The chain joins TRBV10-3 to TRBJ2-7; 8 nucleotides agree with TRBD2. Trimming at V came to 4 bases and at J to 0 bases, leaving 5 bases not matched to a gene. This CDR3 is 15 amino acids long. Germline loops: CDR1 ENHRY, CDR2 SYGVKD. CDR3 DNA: TGTGCCATCAGTGTAACTAGCGGAAGCTCCTACGAGCAGTACTTC. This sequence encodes CAISVTSGSSYEQYF.

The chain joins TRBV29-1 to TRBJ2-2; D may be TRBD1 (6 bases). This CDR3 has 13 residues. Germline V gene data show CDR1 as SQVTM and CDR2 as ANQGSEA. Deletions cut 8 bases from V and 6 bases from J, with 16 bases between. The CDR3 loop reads CSTRTEKPGELFF. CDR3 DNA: TGCAGCACCCGGACAGAAAAGCCCGGGGAGCTGTTTTTT.

The CDR3 spells CASTDRGQGNYEQYF. CDR3 sequence (DNA): TGTGCCAGCACCGATCGGGGACAGGGGAACTACGAGCAGTACTTC. This chain uses TRBV28 with TRBJ2-7; TRBD1 agrees at 10 bases. Germline CDR1 is MDHEN and CDR2 is SYDVKM. Germline trimming cut 7 bases from V and 3 bases from J; bases unmatched to any gene: 9. The CDR3 has 15 amino acids.

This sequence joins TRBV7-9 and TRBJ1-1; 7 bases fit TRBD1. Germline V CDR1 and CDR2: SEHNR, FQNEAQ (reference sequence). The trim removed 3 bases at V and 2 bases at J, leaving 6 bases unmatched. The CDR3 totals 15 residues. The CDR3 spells CASSFSYRGNTEAFF. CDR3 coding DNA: TGTGCCAGCAGCTTCAGTTACAGGGGCAACACTGAAGCTTTCTTT.